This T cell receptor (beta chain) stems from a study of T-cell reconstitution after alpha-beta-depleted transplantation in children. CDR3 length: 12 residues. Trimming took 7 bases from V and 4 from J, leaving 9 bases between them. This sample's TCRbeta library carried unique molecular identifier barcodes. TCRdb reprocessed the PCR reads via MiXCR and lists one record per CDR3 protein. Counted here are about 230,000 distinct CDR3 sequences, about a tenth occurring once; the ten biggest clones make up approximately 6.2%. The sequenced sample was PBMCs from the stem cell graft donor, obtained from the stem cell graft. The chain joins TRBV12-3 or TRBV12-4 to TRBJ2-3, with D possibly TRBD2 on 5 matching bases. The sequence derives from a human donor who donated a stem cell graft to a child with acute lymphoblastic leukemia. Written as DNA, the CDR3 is TGTGCCAGCACCGACTACCCAGATACGCAGTATTTT. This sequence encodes CASTDYPDTQYF.